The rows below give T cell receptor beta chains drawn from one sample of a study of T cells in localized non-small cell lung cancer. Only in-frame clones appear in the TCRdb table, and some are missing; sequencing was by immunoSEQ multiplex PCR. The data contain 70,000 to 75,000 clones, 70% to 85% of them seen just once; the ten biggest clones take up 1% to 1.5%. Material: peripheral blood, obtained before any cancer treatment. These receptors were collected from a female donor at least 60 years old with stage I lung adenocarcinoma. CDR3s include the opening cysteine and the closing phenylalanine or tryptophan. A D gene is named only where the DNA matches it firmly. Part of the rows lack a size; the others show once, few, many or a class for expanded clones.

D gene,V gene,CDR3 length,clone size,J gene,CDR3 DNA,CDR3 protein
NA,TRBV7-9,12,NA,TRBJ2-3,TGTGCCAGCAGCTTAATATCGGATACGCAGTATTTT,CASSLISDTQYF
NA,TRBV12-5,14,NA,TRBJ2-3,TGTGCTAGTGGTTTGGTCCCCTTTTCGGATACGCAGTATTTT,CASGLVPFSDTQYF
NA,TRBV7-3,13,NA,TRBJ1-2,TGTGCCAGCTCCTTCAATAGAGTTTTGGGCTACACCTTC,CASSFNRVLGYTF
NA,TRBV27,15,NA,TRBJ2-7,TGTGCCAGCAGTAAAAACCAGGGTCTCGGTGGCGAGCAGTACTTC,CASSKNQGLGGEQYF
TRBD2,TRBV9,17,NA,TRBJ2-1,TGTGCCAGCAGCGTAGTGGTTTTTTGCGGGAGGACCATTGAGCAGTTCTTC,CASSVVVFCGRTIEQFF
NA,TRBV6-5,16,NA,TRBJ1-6,TGTGCCAGCAGTTACTCTCCAGGGGCCTTTAATTCACCCCTCCACTTT,CASSYSPGAFNSPLHF
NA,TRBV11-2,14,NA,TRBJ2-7,TGTGCCAGCAGCCCCAGGGGGGGGCGGTACGAGCAGTACTTC,CASSPRGGRYEQYF
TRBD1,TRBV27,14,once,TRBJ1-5,TGTGCCAGCAGTTGGGGACAGGGTAATCAGCCCCAGCATTTT,CASSWGQGNQPQHF
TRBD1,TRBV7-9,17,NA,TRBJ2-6,TGTGCCAGCAGACCCAGACAGGGGGCGCGGGGGGCCAACGTCCTGACTTTC,CASRPRQGARGANVLTF
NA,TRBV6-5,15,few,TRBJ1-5,TGTGCCAGCAGTATCCGGGATAAAGGCTATCAGCCCCAGCATTTT,CASSIRDKGYQPQHF
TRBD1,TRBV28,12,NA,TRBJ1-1,TGTGCCACCCGAGGGGGCCACACTGAAGCTTTCTTT,CATRGGHTEAFF
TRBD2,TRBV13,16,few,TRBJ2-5,TGTGCCAGCAGCTTACCCGGCGAGCGGGAGGGGAAGACCCAGTACTTC,CASSLPGEREGKTQYF
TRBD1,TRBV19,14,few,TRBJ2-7,TGTGCCAGTAGTATAGACCGGACAGGGGACGAGCAGTACTTC,CASSIDRTGDEQYF
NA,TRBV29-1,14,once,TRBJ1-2,TGCAGCGTTGACGGAGGCCCCGCTAACTATGGCTACACCTTC,CSVDGGPANYGYTF
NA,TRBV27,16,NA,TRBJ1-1,TGTGCCAGCAGTGAAAAGACCCCTGTCCAAGGGGAAGTTGCTTTCTTT,CASSEKTPVQGEVAFF
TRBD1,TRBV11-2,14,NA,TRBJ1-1,TGTGCCAGCAGCTTGGCAGGGGGCTTAACTGAAGCTTTCTTT,CASSLAGGLTEAFF
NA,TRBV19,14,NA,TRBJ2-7,TGTGCCAGTAAGCCCCAACTGAGCTCCTACGAGCAGTACTTC,CASKPQLSSYEQYF